This record concerns one TCR beta chain sequence. The CDR3 contains 13 residues. The junction had 7 bases not matched to a gene; V was cut back by 6 bases and J by 6 bases. This entry is derived from a study of blood T cell repertoires in COVID-19. Some clones are missing from TCRdb's copy, which holds only in-frame ones; the method was immunoSEQ multiplex PCR. The sample yields around 310,000 clones, nearly 90% seen once. The sample was peripheral blood. The clonotype was recovered from a woman between 40 and 55 years old with COVID-19, enrolled during active disease. The chain is built from TRBV12-3 or TRBV12-4 and TRBJ1-1; 7 bases are shared with TRBD1. CDR3 sequence reads: CASRLTGVAEAFF. CDR3 DNA: TGTGCCAGCAGGTTAACAGGGGTCGCTGAAGCTTTCTTT.